This paragraph covers one T cell receptor (beta chain) sequence. The source of the sample is a study of blood T cell repertoires in COVID-19. For the study at large: COVID-19 samples from acute and convalescent phases originated in the United States, Italy and Spain. T cells, B-cell-depleted T cells, or PBMCs provided the cDNA or gDNA that served as material.

The V end lost 1 base, the J end lost 4 bases, and 13 bases lay between the germline ends. Germline V gene data show CDR1 as KGHSH and CDR2 as LQKENI. The CDR3 is made up of 15 amino acids. Using immunoSEQ multiplex PCR, the repertoire was profiled, and TCRdb retains in-frame clones only, with some absent. Here the sample spans a few hundred thousand clones, roughly nine tenths being singletons. Input material: peripheral blood. The TCR sequence derives from a man in his forties with active or convalescent COVID-19. The gene calls are TRBV18 and TRBJ1-2, with D possibly being TRBD1 (5 bases). Here the CDR3 DNA reads TGTGCCAGCTCACCACTTGACAGACAATCCTATGGCTACACCTTC. The encoded protein is CASSPLDRQSYGYTF.